This TCR beta chain derives from a study of blood T cells in healthy people across ages. Overall study results and limits: Higher naive T cell percentage went strongly together with higher TCR beta diversity.

Samples each yielded at least 6 micrograms of total RNA. Combining a sample-barcoded 5' primer with a J-beta primer mix, a second PCR ran for roughly 6 to 12 cycles. Tagging of each cDNA molecule was performed by a template-switch adaptor with 12 random nucleotides. Each CDR3 protein is one row after TCRdb ran MiXCR on the 5' RACE reads. The sample includes 550,000 to 600,000 distinct CDR3 sequences, 40% to 50% of them seen just once. This CDR3 spans 13 amino acids. The V end was cut by 2 bases, the J end by 3 bases, with 8 bases between. From germline, CDR1 is SGDLS and CDR2 YYNGEE. In its sample, this clonotype was seen a few times. Its antigen is currently unknown.

The chain employs TRBV9 and TRBJ1-1, with a tentative D call TRBD1 (5 bases). Sequencing was done on a sample of blood. This receptor was taken from a man older than 75 in good health. This CDR3 is CASSVGLDTEAFF. As DNA, the CDR3 is TGTGCCAGCAGCGTGGGGCTGGACACTGAAGCTTTCTTT.